These 13 T cell receptor beta chains were sequenced from one sample in a study of blood T cell repertoires in COVID-19. The assay was immunoSEQ multiplex PCR, and TCRdb's table has in-frame clones only and misses some. The profile shows more than 85,000 clones, about 90% of them singletons. The specimen was peripheral blood. These receptors were taken from a human donor in a cohort sampled during active COVID-19.

The gene calls are TRBV11-2 and TRBJ2-1, with TRBD2 matching over 13 bases. The V gene end was trimmed by 4 bases and the J gene end by 8 bases; junction bases not matched to a gene: 11. CDR3 size: 17 residues. The germline gives CDR1 SGHAT, CDR2 FQNNGV. CDR3 in amino acids: CASSSQLTSGGAYEQFF. CDR3 nucleotides: TGTGCCAGCAGCTCCCAACTTACTAGCGGGGGGGCATATGAGCAGTTCTTC.

The V call is TRBV7-2, the J call TRBJ2-7, with D hard to call. The V end lost 2 bases, the J end lost 3 bases, and 5 bases lay between the germline ends. Germline CDR1 SGHTA, CDR2 FQGNSA. This CDR3 has 12 amino acids. The CDR3 DNA is TGTGCCAGCAGCTTATCCCGCTACGAGCAGTACTTC. It codes for CASSLSRYEQYF.

The chain links TRBV3-1 (or the pseudogene TRBV3-2) to TRBJ2-7; TRBD2 matches 8 bases. V dropped 3 bases and J dropped 2; count of bases not matched to a gene: 6. Germline loops: CDR1 LGHDT, CDR2 YNNKEL (reference sequence). The CDR3 is 15 amino acids. The CDR3 bases are TGTGCCAGCAGCCAGAGCGGGAGATGGACCTACGAGCAGTACTTC. It translates to CASSQSGRWTYEQYF.

The chain has TRBV6-5 and TRBJ2-7, with D possibly matching TRBD1 (6 bases). The CDR3 consists of 15 residues. The germline V gene has CDR1 MNHEY and CDR2 SVGAGI. V was pared by 6 bases and J by 2 bases, with 17 bases between. Here the CDR3 DNA reads TGTGCCAGCAGGATGAACAGGGTTGATACCTACGAGCAGTACTTC. Protein: CASRMNRVDTYEQYF.

This sequence joins TRBV11-2 and TRBJ2-2; 12 nucleotides match TRBD2. The V gene's germline CDR1 is SGHAT and CDR2 FQNNGV. The CDR3 spans 15 residues. Losses at the gene ends were 5 bases for V and 5 bases for J; bases not matched to a gene: 3. CDR3 region: CASSPGTSGTGELFF. The CDR3 DNA sequence: TGTGCCAGCAGCCCCGGGACTAGCGGGACCGGGGAGCTGTTTTTT.

The chain combines TRBV29-1 with TRBJ1-2; weak D call: TRBD1 (5 bases). The CDR3 runs to 12 residues. The V end lost 7 bases, the J end lost 1 base, and 10 bases lay between the germline ends. Germline V gene data show CDR1 as SQVTM and CDR2 as ANQGSEA. The chain's CDR3 is CSAEGDNYGYTF. In nucleotides, the CDR3 is TGCAGCGCCGAAGGGGATAACTATGGCTACACCTTC.

The chain uses TRBV6-1 and TRBJ1-5, with D perhaps TRBD1 (6 bases). CDR1 is MNHNS and CDR2 is SASEGT in the germline V gene. CDR3 length equals 14 residues. V was trimmed by 3 bases and J by 5 bases, leaving 11 bases between them. The CDR3 coding sequence is TGTGCCAGCAGTGACAGGACAGTCGATCAGCCCCAGCATTTT. It codes for CASSDRTVDQPQHF.

V usage is TRBV14 and J usage is TRBJ1-1; 8 bases align to TRBD1. V trimming: 3 bases; J trimming: 11 bases; junction bases outside the gene matches: 11. This CDR3 spans 14 amino acids. Germline V gene data show CDR1 as SGHDN and CDR2 as FVKESK. The DNA of the CDR3 is TGTGCCAGCAGCCACAATTCACAGGGGGGGACGGCTTTCTTT. It encodes CASSHNSQGGTAFF.

In this sample, this clone turned up a few times. J is TRBJ2-7 and V is TRBV7-9, with 9 bases fitting TRBD2. Trimming took 5 bases from V and 6 from J; bases not matched to a gene: 8. The CDR3 length is 14 residues. Germline V lookup: CDR1 SEHNR, CDR2 FQNEAQ (reference sequence). The CDR3 protein is CASSGGGVSFEQYF. The CDR3 nucleotides are TGTGCCAGCAGCGGCGGGGGGGTGTCGTTCGAGCAGTACTTC.

The V and J genes are TRBV19 and TRBJ2-2; 8 bases line up with TRBD1. After removal of 3 bases from V and 4 bases from J, the junction contained 1 base not matched to a gene. Germline V gives CDR1 LNHDA, CDR2 SQIVND (reference sequence). CDR3 length: 14 residues. The DNA of the CDR3 is TGTGCCAGTAGTATCACAGGGGGCACCGGGGAGCTGTTTTTT. This translates into CASSITGGTGELFF.

The J gene is TRBJ2-1, the V gene TRBV3-1 (or the pseudogene TRBV3-2); D is perhaps TRBD2 (7 bases). Looked up from germline, CDR1 is LGHDT and CDR2 is YNNKEL (reference sequence). Trimming cost V 0 bases and J 1 base, with 13 bases left between them. The CDR3 is 17 residues long. CDR3 in DNA: TGTGCCAGCAGCCAAGAGGGGGGGCGCTTATCCTACAATGAGCAGTTCTTC. Its protein is CASSQEGGRLSYNEQFF.

V is TRBV2 and J is TRBJ1-2; D is possibly TRBD1 (5 bases). CDR1 is SNHLY and CDR2 is FYNNEI in the germline V gene. The length of the CDR3 is 14 residues. The V and J ends lost 8 bases and 4 bases respectively, with 17 bases between them. The CDR3 DNA reads TGTGCCAGCGGCGACAAGGTCGGGGGCTATGGCTACACCTTC. Amino acids: CASGDKVGGYGYTF.

V usage is TRBV6-6 and J usage is TRBJ1-4; 7 bases agree with TRBD1. This CDR3 is 14 amino acids long. Germline V gene data show CDR1 as MNHNY and CDR2 as SVGAGI (reference sequence). V lost 11 bases and J lost 6; bases outside the gene matches: 12. The CDR3: CAASRGDEYEKLFF. The CDR3 nucleotides read TGTGCCGCCTCCAGGGGGGACGAATATGAAAAACTGTTTTTT.